A single sample is the source of the 22 T cell receptor beta chains below, sequenced in a study of relationships among human T cell subsets (TCRdb year 2010). Library preparation employed multiplex PCR. Sequenced using a 454 GS FLX. TCR alpha and beta CDR3 regions were amplified from mRNA by semiquantitative ARM-PCR. In ARM-PCR, tagged nested gene-specific primers were used first, and communal superprimers then performed exponential amplification. The public reads were reprocessed in TCRdb via fastp at Q25 and MiXCR, keeping in-frame beta chains. Each record represents a unique CDR3 protein, reported with the most common genes and DNA among its rows. The sample data list 10,000 to 15,000 distinct CDR3 sequences, and around 69% of these were observed just once. The ten largest clones capture approximately 30% of the sample. Following the CD25, CD56 and CD294 bead selections, the CD4+CD25-CD294- flow-through was collected as the Th1 cells.

The specimen sequenced was CD4+ Th1 cells sorted from blood. What this sample's cell subset or site label stands for: CD4+CD25-CD294- T helper 1 cells. Receptors originate from a man aged 35-49 years in good health.

The gene calls are TRBV13 and TRBJ2-5; D may be TRBD1 (7 bases). The CDR3 extends over 14 amino acids. Trimming left V 5 bases short and J 6 bases short, with 16 bases between. Germline V CDR1 and CDR2: PRHDT, FYEKMQ (reference sequence). This CDR3 is CASSPRQGGKTQYF. CDR3 bases: TGTGCCAGCAGCCCACGACAGGGAGGAAAGACCCAGTACTTC.

For the CDR3, the DNA is TGTGCCAGCAGACATGGACTGCCCAATCAGCCCCAGCATTTT. Protein: CASRHGLPNQPQHF. This chain links TRBV12-3 or TRBV12-4 with TRBJ1-5; unclear D gene. There are 14 residues in the CDR3. The V gene lost 6 bases and the J gene lost 3 bases, with 12 bases spanning the gap.

J is TRBJ2-1 and V is TRBV7-9; D remains ambiguous. With 2 bases removed from V and 7 bases from J, the gap between germline ends came to 15 bases. Germline CDR1 reads SEHNR; CDR2 reads FQNEAQ (reference sequence). This CDR3 has 15 amino acids. Written as DNA, the CDR3 is TGTGCCAGCAGCTTAAGTCCCCAGCACCCAAATGAGCAGTTCTTC. It is translated as CASSLSPQHPNEQFF.

The chain is built from TRBV4-1 and TRBJ2-1; a weak D match, TRBD1 (6 bases). Germline CDR1 and CDR2: MGHRA and YSYEKL. The CDR3 covers 13 residues. V lost 2 bases and J lost 8, with 10 bases in between. This chain's CDR3 is CASSQPTGDEQFF. The CDR3 DNA follows: TGCGCCAGCAGCCAACCGACAGGAGATGAGCAGTTCTTC.

The sample holds a few counts of this clonotype. The chain combines TRBV11-2 with TRBJ1-1, with 11 bases aligning to TRBD1. The V gene end was trimmed by 1 base and the J gene end by 10 bases; junction bases not matched to a gene: 5. CDR3 size: 14 residues. The germline gives CDR1 SGHAT, CDR2 FQNNGV. The CDR3 DNA follows: TGTGCCAGCAGCTTAGCCGGACAGGGGGCGCGAGCTTTCTTT. It yields the protein CASSLAGQGARAFF.

J is TRBJ2-7 and V is TRBV5-1; D gene ambiguous. Looked up from germline, CDR1 is SGHRS and CDR2 is YFSETQ. There are 14 residues in the CDR3. V was trimmed by 0 bases and J by 0 bases, leaving 7 bases between them. CDR3 loop: CASSLASNSYEQYF. CDR3 DNA sequence: TGCGCCAGCAGCTTGGCGTCTAACTCCTACGAGCAGTACTTC.

The chain combines TRBV5-5 with TRBJ2-1; D is undetermined. The V gene's germline CDR1 is SGHKS and CDR2 YYEKEE (reference sequence). The CDR3 contains 16 residues. V was shortened by 4 bases and J by 5 bases, with 19 bases between the two germline ends. Here the CDR3 reads CASSPPSAQENNEQFF. The CDR3 nucleotides are TGTGCCAGCAGCCCCCCGTCCGCCCAAGAAAACAATGAGCAGTTCTTC.

This chain uses TRBV12-3 or TRBV12-4 with TRBJ2-6; 11 bases align to TRBD2. CDR3 size: 17 residues. V lost 10 bases, J lost 0 bases, and 8 bases stayed unmatched. CDR3 sequence (DNA): TGTGCCACCTCGGGACTAGCGGTCTTCTCTGGGGCCAACGTCCTGACTTTC. Translation gives CATSGLAVFSGANVLTF.

The chain is built from TRBV20-1 and TRBJ2-1; a weak D match, TRBD2 (6 bases). Germline CDR1 reads DFQATT; CDR2 reads SNEGSKA (reference sequence). The CDR3 runs to 13 residues. The ends were cut back, 6 bases at V and 10 bases at J, with 19 bases in the middle. The CDR3 spells CSANSGLGGEQFF. The CDR3, as DNA: TGCAGTGCCAATAGCGGACTCGGAGGCGAGCAGTTCTTC.

The V gene is TRBV12-3 or TRBV12-4, the J gene TRBJ1-3; D gene ambiguous. The CDR3 extends over 15 amino acids. V was shortened by 6 bases and J by 4 bases, with 16 bases between the two germline ends. This CDR3 is CASSPAGRVGNTIYF. In DNA, the CDR3 is TGTGCCAGCAGCCCCGCGGGGAGGGTCGGAAACACCATATATTTT.

This chain connects TRBV11-2 to TRBJ2-5; no clear D gene. There are 13 residues in the CDR3. The germline gives CDR1 SGHAT, CDR2 FQNNGV. Trimming cost V 5 bases and J 2 bases, with 9 bases left between them. The CDR3 loop is CASSRGIQETQYF. The CDR3 DNA reads as TGTGCCAGCAGCCGAGGAATACAAGAGACCCAGTACTTC. The complete variable domain, with remaining parts taken from reference TRBV11-2 and TRBJ2-5, reads EAGVAQSPRYKIIEKRQSVAFWCNPISGHATLYWYQQILGQGPKLLIQFQNNGVVDDSQLPKDRFSAERLKGVDSTLKIQPAKLEDSAVYLCASSRGIQETQYFGPGTRLLVL.

V usage is TRBV5-1 and J usage is TRBJ2-1, with D uncertain. V dropped 0 bases and J dropped 4 bases, with 8 bases sitting between them. Looked up from germline, CDR1 is SGHRS and CDR2 is YFSETQ. The CDR3 has 14 amino acids. This CDR3 is CASSLESNYNEQFF. The CDR3 DNA sequence: TGCGCCAGCAGCTTGGAGTCTAATTACAATGAGCAGTTCTTC.

The V call is TRBV19, the J call TRBJ2-5, with 11 bases that match TRBD2. This CDR3 has 15 residues. The junction had 4 bases not matched to a gene; V was cut back by 5 bases and J by 2 bases. Germline CDR1 reads LNHDA; CDR2 reads SQIVND (reference sequence). This CDR3 reads CASSSGTSGQETQYF. CDR3 sequence (DNA): TGTGCCAGTAGTTCGGGGACTAGCGGACAAGAGACCCAGTACTTC.

This clonotype has just one count. For the CDR3, the DNA is TGTGCCAGCAGCGGACAGGACAATCAGCCCCAGCATTTT. Protein product: CASSGQDNQPQHF. The rearrangement uses TRBV7-9 and TRBJ1-5, with 7 nucleotides matching TRBD1. CDR1 is SEHNR and CDR2 is FQNEAQ in the germline V gene (reference sequence). The CDR3 runs to 13 residues. J was trimmed by 3 bases and V by 5 bases; bases with no gene match: 1.

The chain combines TRBV11-2 with TRBJ2-5; D possibly corresponds to TRBD2 (6 bases). Germline CDR1 is SGHAT and CDR2 is FQNNGV. The CDR3 length is 14 residues. Deletions cut 2 bases from V and 2 bases from J, with 9 bases between. This chain's CDR3 is CASSLRDWQETQYF. CDR3 DNA: TGTGCCAGCAGCTTACGGGACTGGCAAGAGACCCAGTACTTC.

The rearrangement links TRBV5-5 to TRBJ2-2; 12 nucleotides agree with TRBD1. The germline gives CDR1 SGHKS, CDR2 YYEKEE (reference sequence). V shed 3 bases and J 0 bases; nucleotides not matched to a gene: 18. This CDR3 has 22 amino acids. This CDR3 reads CASSYHRGTGGGKAPNTGELFF. As DNA, the CDR3 is TGTGCCAGCAGCTATCATCGGGGGACAGGGGGCGGAAAAGCCCCGAACACCGGGGAGCTGTTTTTT.

This clonotype was recorded once. The chain recombines TRBV16 with TRBJ1-5, with D hard to call. Germline-derived CDR1 and CDR2 are KGHSY and FQNENV. The CDR3 is 14 amino acids. The V end was cut by 5 bases, the J end by 2 bases, with 10 bases between. The CDR3 region is CASSGEVGNQPQHF. CDR3 in DNA: TGTGCCAGCAGCGGCGAAGTTGGCAATCAGCCCCAGCATTTT.

This sequence joins TRBV4-2 and TRBJ2-5; D remains unclear. Germline V gives CDR1 LGHNA, CDR2 YNFKEQ. The CDR3 has 13 amino acids. Trimming left V 1 base short and J 2 bases short, with 5 bases between. The CDR3 region has the DNA TGTGCCAGCAGCCAAGTAGGTCAAGAGACCCAGTACTTC. Amino acid sequence: CASSQVGQETQYF.

The chain is built from TRBV27 and TRBJ1-4, with TRBD1 matching 7 bases. The CDR3 consists of 13 residues. CDR1 and CDR2 (germline): MNHEY, SMNVEV (reference sequence). Losses at the gene ends were 4 bases for V and 8 bases for J; bases not matched to a gene: 4. CDR3: CASSSDRAEKLFF. The CDR3 region has the DNA TGTGCCAGCAGTTCAGACAGGGCCGAAAAACTGTTTTTT.

This clonotype was counted only a few times. This rearrangement joins TRBV11-2 to TRBJ2-1; 7 bases agree with TRBD1. This CDR3 has 14 residues. Germline V gene data show CDR1 as SGHAT and CDR2 as FQNNGV. Trimming removed 6 bases from V and 5 bases from J; junction bases left unmatched: 7. In DNA, the CDR3 is TGTGCCAGCAGAAAGGGGGCCGGGGACAATGAGCAGTTCTTC. Protein: CASRKGAGDNEQFF. The variable domain in full, with the rest retrieved from reference TRBV11-2 and TRBJ2-1, is EAGVAQSPRYKIIEKRQSVAFWCNPISGHATLYWYQQILGQGPKLLIQFQNNGVVDDSQLPKDRFSAERLKGVDSTLKIQPAKLEDSAVYLCASRKGAGDNEQFFGPGTRLTVL.

The chain carries TRBV28 and TRBJ2-7, with 8 bases fitting TRBD1. V gave up 5 bases and J gave up 2 bases; unmatched junction bases: 5. The CDR3 sequence is 14 residues long. CDR1 and CDR2 (germline): MDHEN, SYDVKM. The CDR3 sequence is CASSRGTGPYEQYF. CDR3 sequence (DNA): TGTGCCAGCAGTCGGGGGACAGGCCCCTACGAGCAGTACTTC.

In its sample, this clonotype was seen once. The chain combines TRBV11-2 with TRBJ2-3; D could derive from TRBD1 or TRBD2 (6 bases each). Germline CDR1 reads SGHAT; CDR2 reads FQNNGV. Trimming cost V 5 bases and J 4 bases, with 16 bases left between them. This CDR3 has 15 amino acids. This chain's CDR3 is CASSPVRGGPDTQYF. In DNA, the CDR3 is TGTGCCAGCAGCCCGGTCCGAGGGGGGCCAGATACGCAGTATTTT.